This T cell receptor beta chain appears in the sequencing data of a study of blood T cell repertoires in COVID-19. Study-wide context: PBMCs, B-cell-depleted T cells, or T cells provided the cDNA or gDNA that made up the material.

The CDR3 length is 14 residues. Germline V lookup: CDR1 SGHNT, CDR2 YYREEE (reference sequence). The ends lost 4 bases at V and 4 bases at J; junction bases unmatched: 3. Profiled with immunoSEQ multiplex PCR; TCRdb holds only in-frame clones, not every one. Of roughly 100,000 clones listed, 87% are singletons. The Seattle site enrolled patients during active infection and followed them longitudinally. The clonotype originates from a woman in her fifties or sixties with COVID-19, enrolled during active disease. The V and J genes are TRBV5-4 and TRBJ1-5; 9 positions agree with TRBD1. Material for sequencing was peripheral blood. The CDR3 nucleotides are TGTGCCAGCAGCGCCGGACAGGGGAATCAGCCCCAGCATTTT. This codes for CASSAGQGNQPQHF.